Shown below are 25 T cell receptor beta chains from a single sample sequenced in a study of T-cell memory formation after mild COVID-19 (dated by TCRdb to about 2021). The method was 5' RACE. TCRdb names Illumina NovaSeq 6000 as the instrument used. TCRdb took the public reads, trimmed them with fastp at Q25, ran MiXCR for clone calling and kept in-frame beta chains. All rows with the same CDR3 protein become a single entry with the most common DNA and genes. This sample has about 190,000 distinct CDR3 sequences in its table, and under 12% of those were observed once. Together, the top ten hold 3% to 3.5% of the sample. Input material: PBMCs or a T cell subset sorted from them (not recorded which). These receptors all stem from a man aged 18 to 29 who had mild COVID-19 (a few samples of this study predate the infection). The sample titles of this study are shuffled in the database, so cell type and time point are left out; the donor was told from shared clones.

DNA of the CDR3: TGTGCCAGCAGCGCTGGACAGGGGGGTTTTTACGAGCAGTACTTC. Amino acids: CASSAGQGGFYEQYF. V usage is TRBV9 and J usage is TRBJ2-7; 10 nucleotides agree with TRBD1. CDR1 and CDR2 from the germline V gene are SGDLS and YYNGEE. V gave up 3 bases and J gave up 4 bases; unmatched junction bases: 7. The CDR3 consists of 15 residues.

The J gene is TRBJ1-2, the V gene TRBV20-1; 7 bases agree with TRBD1. This CDR3 has 13 amino acids. Germline V gives CDR1 DFQATT, CDR2 SNEGSKA (reference sequence). The V gene end was trimmed by 3 bases and the J gene end by 6 bases; junction bases not matched to a gene: 7. This CDR3 reads CSARPQGQDGYTF. CDR3 DNA sequence: TGCAGTGCTAGGCCACAGGGGCAAGATGGCTACACCTTC.

This clonotype was observed a handful of times. The chain employs TRBV18 and TRBJ1-6; D remains unclear. V lost 1 base and J lost 0, with 7 bases in between. This CDR3 comprises 16 residues. Looked up from germline, CDR1 is KGHSH and CDR2 is LQKENI. Here the CDR3 DNA reads TGTGCCAGCTCACCACAGATGAACTCCTATAATTCACCCCTCCACTTT. Amino acids: CASSPQMNSYNSPLHF.

As regards this clonotype: One end of the junction varies from germline; a read error may be responsible. CDR3 bases: TGTGCCATCAGTGAGACAGGGGGCGTTTCACCACTCCACTTT. This sequence encodes CAISETGGVSPLHF. This chain connects TRBV10-3 to TRBJ1-6, with 9 positions matching TRBD1. The CDR3 covers 14 residues. Germline V lookup: CDR1 ENHRY, CDR2 SYGVKD.

This clonotype has only a few counts. This rearrangement joins TRBV5-1 to TRBJ2-7; maybe TRBD2 (6 bases). Between the trimmed V and J ends, which lost 0 bases and 0 bases, there was a span of 16 bases. There are 17 residues in the CDR3. Germline CDR1 is SGHRS and CDR2 is YFSETQ. The CDR3 bases are TGCGCCAGCAGCTTGGAACGGGGGACGTTAAGCTCCTACGAGCAGTACTTC. Translated: CASSLERGTLSSYEQYF.

This sequence joins TRBV7-9 and TRBJ2-7, with 8 bases lining up with TRBD1. CDR3 length equals 13 residues. Germline-derived CDR1 and CDR2 are SEHNR and FQNEAQ (reference sequence). The trim removed 5 bases at V and 3 bases at J, leaving 3 bases unmatched. The CDR3 loop reads CASSRTGSYEQYV. DNA for the CDR3: TGTGCCAGCAGCCGGACAGGGAGCTACGAGCAGTACGTC.

A few counts support this clonotype. The chain has TRBV7-8 and TRBJ1-1; no reliable D call. V was shortened by 6 bases and J by 1 base, with 3 bases between the two germline ends. Looked up from germline, CDR1 is SGHVS and CDR2 is FQNEAQ. This CDR3 has 11 residues. CDR3 DNA sequence: TGTGCCAGCAGTAAGAACACTGAAGCTTTCTTT. This encodes CASSKNTEAFF.

This clonotype was seen more than once but under ten times. The rearrangement uses TRBV20-1 and TRBJ1-1; D not resolved. Trimming removed 3 bases from V and 2 bases from J, with 4 bases in between. The CDR3 sequence is 11 residues long. Germline values: CDR1 DFQATT, CDR2 SNEGSKA (reference sequence). CDR3 residues: CSARSNTEAFF. The CDR3 DNA reads as TGCAGTGCTAGGTCTAACACTGAAGCTTTCTTT.

The table lists this clonotype with many counts. The chain has TRBV20-1 and TRBJ2-5; weak D call: TRBD2 (5 bases). The CDR3 length is 12 residues. Trimming removed 3 bases from V and 5 bases from J, with 10 bases in between. CDR1 is DFQATT and CDR2 is SNEGSKA in the germline V gene (reference sequence). The CDR3 region has the DNA TGCAGTGCTAGCGAGGGCCGGGAGACCCAGTACTTC. It specifies CSASEGRETQYF.

The chain employs TRBV12-1 and TRBJ2-3; the D call in the table, TRBD2, was not verified against the DNA. TRBV12-1 is marked as a pseudogene. The CDR3 sequence is 17 residues long. CDR3 in DNA: TGTGCCAGCAGCACCACGATTAGCGGGTCCCTTGGGGATACGCAGTATTTT. Protein product: CASSTTISGSLGDTQYF.

CDR3 DNA sequence: TGTGCCAGCTCACCTCGGGCTCGCACAGATACGCAGTATTTT. Residues: CASSPRARTDTQYF. The rearrangement uses TRBV18 and TRBJ2-3; D unresolved. This CDR3 is 14 amino acids long. Germline values: CDR1 KGHSH, CDR2 LQKENI. With 3 bases removed from V and 1 base from J, the gap between germline ends came to 8 bases.

V and J are TRBV6-5 and TRBJ1-1; D remains unclear. Germline CDR1 reads MNHEY; CDR2 reads SVGAGI. The V end was cut by 7 bases, the J end by 4 bases, with 7 bases between. The CDR3 is made up of 11 amino acids. The CDR3 DNA sequence: TGTGCCAGCACCGCCGGCACTGAAGCTTTCTTT. Amino acids: CASTAGTEAFF.

This clonotype was detected only a few times. CDR3 amino acids: CASSLVGTGGNTIYF. The DNA for the CDR3 is TGTGCCAGCAGCTTAGTCGGGACAGGGGGAAACACCATATATTTT. The V and J genes are TRBV7-2 and TRBJ1-3; the match to TRBD1 covers 9 bases. The germline V gene has CDR1 SGHTA and CDR2 FQGNSA. This CDR3 has 15 amino acids. The J segment lost 4 bases and the V segment lost 1 base, leaving 2 bases of the junction unmatched. Based on the CDR3 plus reference TRBV7-2 and TRBJ1-3, the full variable domain is GAGVSQSPSNKVTEKGKDVELRCDPISGHTALYWYRQSLGQGLEFLIYFQGNSAPDKSGLPSDRFSAERTGGSVSTLTIQRTQQEDSAVYLCASSLVGTGGNTIYFGEGSWLTVV.

This clonotype was seen only a few times. The chain employs TRBV5-1 and TRBJ1-2; possibly TRBD1 for D (6 bases). This CDR3 has 13 residues. Germline V lookup: CDR1 SGHRS, CDR2 YFSETQ. Trimming pared 5 bases from V and 7 bases from J, leaving 15 bases between. This CDR3 reads CASRRRGTIGYTF. As DNA, the CDR3 is TGCGCCAGCAGGAGAAGGGGGACAATTGGCTACACCTTC.

The rearrangement joins TRBV5-8 to TRBJ2-1; 7 bases fit TRBD2. V shed 3 bases and J 8 bases; nucleotides not matched to a gene: 8. The CDR3 covers 14 residues. The germline V gene encodes CDR1 SGHTS and CDR2 YDEGEE. This CDR3 reads CASSSRGGSDEQFF. CDR3 nucleotide sequence: TGTGCCAGCAGCTCGCGGGGCGGGAGCGATGAGCAGTTCTTC.

The rearrangement links TRBV6-6 to TRBJ2-3, with 9 bases aligning to TRBD1. Germline V CDR1 and CDR2: MNHNY, SVGAGI (reference sequence). Trimming cost V 6 bases and J 4 bases; bases outside gene matches: 2. The CDR3 is 13 amino acids. The CDR3 sequence is CASRDRGPDTQYF. The CDR3, as DNA: TGTGCCAGCAGGGACAGGGGTCCAGATACGCAGTATTTT.

This clonotype was seen only a few times. This chain joins TRBV11-1 and TRBJ2-7; D is ambiguous. The germline gives CDR1 SGHAT, CDR2 FQDESV (reference sequence). V shed 3 bases and J shed 10 bases, with 22 bases lying between them. The CDR3 runs to 15 residues. In DNA, the CDR3 is TGTGCCAGCAGCTTGGGTGACAACGGTCTTTTCGTCCAGTACTTC. Translating it yields CASSLGDNGLFVQYF. Based on the CDR3 plus reference TRBV11-1 and TRBJ2-7, the full variable domain is EAEVAQSPRYKITEKSQAVAFWCDPISGHATLYWYRQILGQGPELLVQFQDESVVDDSQLPKDRFSAERLKGVDSTLKIQPAELGDSAMYLCASSLGDNGLFVQYFGPGTRLTVT.

Notes on this clonotype: This may come from a read error, since a much larger clone is one base off. The gene calls are TRBV7-2 and TRBJ1-2; D possibly corresponds to TRBD1 (6 bases). Germline V gene lookup returns CDR1 SGHTA and CDR2 FQGNSA. CDR3 length: 14 residues. Here the CDR3 reads CDSSFGQSFYGYTF. CDR3 bases: TGTGACAGCAGCTTTGGACAGTCGTTCTATGGCTACACCTTC.

V usage is TRBV15 and J usage is TRBJ2-3; D perhaps matches TRBD2 (6 bases). From germline, CDR1 is LNHNV and CDR2 YYDKDF (reference sequence). V shed 5 bases and J shed 2 bases, with 17 bases lying between them. The CDR3 is 16 amino acids. The CDR3 reads CATSQGGHLFTDTQYF. The CDR3 bases are TGTGCCACCAGCCAGGGAGGACATCTATTCACAGATACGCAGTATTTT. The variable domain in full, with the rest retrieved from reference TRBV15 and TRBJ2-3, is DAMVIQNPRYQVTQFGKPVTLSCSQTLNHNVMYWYQQKSSQAPKLLFHYYDKDFNNEADTPDNFQSRRPNTSFCFLDIRSPGLGDTAMYLCATSQGGHLFTDTQYFGPGTRLTVL.

This clonotype was counted many times. V gene TRBV7-9 combines with J gene TRBJ1-3, with D hard to call. V was cut by 2 bases and J by 4 bases, with 3 bases left in between. Germline CDR1 is SEHNR and CDR2 is FQNEAQ (reference sequence). This CDR3 region has 12 residues. As DNA, the CDR3 is TGTGCCAGCAGCTTACACGGAAACACCATATATTTT. Translated: CASSLHGNTIYF.

The chain combines TRBV12-3 or TRBV12-4 with TRBJ1-1; D is ambiguous. The V and J ends lost 6 bases and 1 base respectively, with 9 bases between them. The CDR3 totals 13 residues. In DNA, the CDR3 is TGTGCCAGCAGCCCACCGACGAACACTGAAGCTTTCTTT. It yields the protein CASSPPTNTEAFF.

V is TRBV28 and J is TRBJ1-2; TRBD1 matches 7 bases. CDR1 is MDHEN, CDR2 SYDVKM, per germline. CDR3 length equals 15 residues. V lost 3 bases and J lost 2; bases outside the gene matches: 6. The CDR3 spells CASSFRDRTNYGYTF. The CDR3 nucleotides read TGTGCCAGCAGTTTCCGGGACAGAACCAACTATGGCTACACCTTC.

This clonotype was detected a few times. The V call is TRBV7-9, the J call TRBJ1-1, with D tentatively TRBD1 (6 bases). V was clipped by 1 base and J by 3 bases, with 12 bases between them. Germline CDR1 is SEHNR and CDR2 is FQNEAQ (reference sequence). The CDR3 is 15 amino acids. CDR3 protein: CASSLVPQGYTEAFF. The CDR3, as DNA: TGTGCCAGCAGCTTAGTCCCACAGGGCTACACTGAAGCTTTCTTT.

Only a few counts were recorded for this clonotype. V and J are TRBV4-1 and TRBJ2-7; D is possibly TRBD2 (6 bases). Between the trimmed V and J ends, which lost 2 bases and 7 bases, there was a span of 12 bases. Germline CDR1 MGHRA, CDR2 YSYEKL. The CDR3 length is 13 residues. The CDR3, as DNA: TGCGCCAGCAGCCAATCGGAGGGGCGAGAGCAGTACGTC. Translated, it gives CASSQSEGREQYV.

J is TRBJ1-1 and V is TRBV7-2; the D gene is possibly TRBD1 (6 bases). V gave up 4 bases and J gave up 0 bases, with 15 bases separating them. From germline, CDR1 is SGHTA and CDR2 FQGNSA. The CDR3 runs to 16 residues. CDR3 in DNA: TGTGCCAGCAGCTCAATCGCCCACAGGGTGAACACTGAAGCTTTCTTT. This sequence encodes CASSSIAHRVNTEAFF. Together with reference TRBV7-2 and TRBJ1-1, the CDR3 gives the full variable domain: GAGVSQSPSNKVTEKGKDVELRCDPISGHTALYWYRQSLGQGLEFLIYFQGNSAPDKSGLPSDRFSAERTGGSVSTLTIQRTQQEDSAVYLCASSSIAHRVNTEAFFGQGTRLTVV.